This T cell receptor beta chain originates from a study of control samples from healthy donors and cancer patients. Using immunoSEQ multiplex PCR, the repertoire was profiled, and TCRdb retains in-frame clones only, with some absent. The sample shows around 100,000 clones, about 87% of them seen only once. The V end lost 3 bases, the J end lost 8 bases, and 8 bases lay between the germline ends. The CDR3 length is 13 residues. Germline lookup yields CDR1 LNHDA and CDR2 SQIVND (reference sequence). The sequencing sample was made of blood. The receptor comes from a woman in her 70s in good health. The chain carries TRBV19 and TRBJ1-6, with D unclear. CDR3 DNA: TGTGCCAGTAGTATCTTTGCAGATTCACCCCTCCACTTT. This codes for CASSIFADSPLHF.